Included here is one T cell receptor beta chain sequence, with context. The antigen remains unidentified. The data are from a study of OX40 agonist ivuxolimab in advanced cancers. Looking at the study overall: Treatment of patients was with ivuxolimab, an agonistic anti-OX40 (CD134) antibody. Dose-escalation patients were diagnosed with hepatocellular carcinoma, melanoma, renal cell cancer or head and neck cancer. The study, taken as a whole, reports: Doses of 0.1 to 3.0 mg/kg were accompanied by clonal expansion of CD4+ and CD8+ blood T cells by week 6.

Measured with immunoSEQ multiplex PCR; TCRdb has only the in-frame clones, and not every one. The table includes under 40,000 clones, about four fifths detected once. This CDR3 is 12 amino acids long. Trimming left V 2 bases short and J 3 bases short, with 5 bases between. Germline CDR1 KGHSH, CDR2 LQKENI. The sequences come from CD4+ or CD8+ T cells sorted from blood, collected in a trial of the OX40 agonist ivuxolimab. The V call is TRBV18, the J call TRBJ2-7; the D is unclear. The TCR sequence derives from an adult with an advanced solid tumor such as melanoma, head and neck, liver or kidney cancer. The CDR3: CASSPTSYEQYF. The CDR3 DNA reads as TGTGCCAGCTCACCAACAAGCTACGAGCAGTACTTC.